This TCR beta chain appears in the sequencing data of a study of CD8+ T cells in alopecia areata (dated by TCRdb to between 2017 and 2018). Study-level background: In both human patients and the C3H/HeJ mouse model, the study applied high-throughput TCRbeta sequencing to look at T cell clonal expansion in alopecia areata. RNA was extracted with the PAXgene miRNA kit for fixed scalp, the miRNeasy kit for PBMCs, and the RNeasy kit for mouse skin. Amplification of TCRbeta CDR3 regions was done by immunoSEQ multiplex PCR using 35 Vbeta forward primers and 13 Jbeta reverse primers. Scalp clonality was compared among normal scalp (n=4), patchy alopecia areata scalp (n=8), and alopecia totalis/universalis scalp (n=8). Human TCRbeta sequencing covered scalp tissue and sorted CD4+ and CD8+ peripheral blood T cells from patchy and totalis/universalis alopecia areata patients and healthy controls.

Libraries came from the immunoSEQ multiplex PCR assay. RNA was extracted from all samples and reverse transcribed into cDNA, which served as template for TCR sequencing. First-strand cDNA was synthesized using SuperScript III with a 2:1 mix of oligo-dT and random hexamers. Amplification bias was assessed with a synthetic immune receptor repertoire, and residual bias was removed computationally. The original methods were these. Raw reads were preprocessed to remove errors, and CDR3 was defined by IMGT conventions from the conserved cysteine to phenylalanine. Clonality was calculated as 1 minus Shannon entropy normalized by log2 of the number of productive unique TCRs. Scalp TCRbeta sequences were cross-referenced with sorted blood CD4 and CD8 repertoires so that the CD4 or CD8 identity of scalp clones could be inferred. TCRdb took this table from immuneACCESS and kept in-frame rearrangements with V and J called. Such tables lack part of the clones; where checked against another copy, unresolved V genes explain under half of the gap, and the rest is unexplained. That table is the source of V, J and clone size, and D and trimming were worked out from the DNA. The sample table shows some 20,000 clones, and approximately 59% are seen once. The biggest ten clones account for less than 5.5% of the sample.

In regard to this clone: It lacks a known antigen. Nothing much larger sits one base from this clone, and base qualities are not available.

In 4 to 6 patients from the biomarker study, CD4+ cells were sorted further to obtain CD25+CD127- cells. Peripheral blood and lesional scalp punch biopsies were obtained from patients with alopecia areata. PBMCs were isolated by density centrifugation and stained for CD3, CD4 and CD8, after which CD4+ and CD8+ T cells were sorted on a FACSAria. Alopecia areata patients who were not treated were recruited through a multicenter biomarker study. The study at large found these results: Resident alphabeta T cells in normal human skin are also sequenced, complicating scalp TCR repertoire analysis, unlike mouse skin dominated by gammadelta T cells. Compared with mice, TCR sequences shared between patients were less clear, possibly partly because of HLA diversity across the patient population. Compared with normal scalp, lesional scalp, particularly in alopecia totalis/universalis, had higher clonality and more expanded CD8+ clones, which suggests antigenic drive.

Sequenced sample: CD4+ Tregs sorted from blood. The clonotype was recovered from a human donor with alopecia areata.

The sequence in DNA is TGTGCCAGCAGTCTCGGACGGGCAGGGTTGTCAGATACGCAGTATTTT. This translates into CASSLGRAGLSDTQYF. The chain joins TRBV28 to TRBJ2-3; matching of 5 bases hints at TRBD1 as the D gene. Including cysteine and phenylalanine, the CDR3 has 16 amino acids. Only the CDR3 DNA is retained, 48 bases long and in frame from the first base. Trimming removed 5 bases from V and 4 bases from J, leaving 19 bases between the germline ends. For CDR1 and CDR2, the germline V gene lists MDHEN and SYDVKM.